This T cell receptor beta chain emerged from a study of blood T cells in healthy people across ages (dated by TCRdb to the mid-2010s). Study-level background: In model experiments, template switching captured roughly one uniquely barcoded TCR beta cDNA molecule for every two T cells. To track age-related changes in TCR beta repertoire diversity, the study relied on deep sequencing normalized with unique cDNA molecular identifiers. The study analyzed two additional independent replicas of 1 million unique cDNA reads from the same blood draw for two donors, one aged 18 to 30 and one aged 80 or older. To avoid experimental bias, donors of different ages were randomly spread across the sequencing lanes. Donors were grouped into four age groups: young (average 16 years), middle-aged (about 40), aged (around 56) and long-lived (around 80). Results the study describes overall, beyond this receptor: As age increased, observed TCR beta diversity per million T cells dropped in a roughly linear way, and a significant reduction was already evident by age 40. Observed TCR beta diversity correlated strongly with the percentage of naive T cells measured by flow cytometry. Bulk unsorted PBMC profiling prevented conclusive comparison of naive and antigen-experienced compartments. Because the CMV infection status of the donors was unknown, age-related changes in expanded clonotypes may potentially have been confounded. Total diversity estimates from one million sequenced T cells were considered lower bounds and underestimates. The long-lived group showed more naive CD4+ T cells, fewer expanded clones and increased TCR diversity than the aged group, suggesting age selection.

Of note for this clonotype: The antigen it recognizes is unknown. Base-call qualities are not available, and no considerably larger clone is one nucleotide away.

Library preparation used 5' RACE. Instrument on record: Illumina HiSeq 2500. A second about 7 to 11 cycle PCR used a sample-barcoded 5' primer and a J-beta primer mix. A template-switch 5' adaptor carrying 12 random nucleotides introduced a unique molecular identifier onto each TCR beta cDNA molecule. Each sample yielded at least 3 million CDR3-containing paired-end reads. All of the RNA was converted into first-strand cDNA using the Mint cDNA synthesis kit, with a TRBC-specific oligonucleotide serving as the primer. Following uracil-DNA glycosylase treatment, all cDNA underwent a first 18-cycle PCR with the universal primers M1SS and BC2_uni_R. Under the source paper's analysis protocol: For normalization, 1 million high-quality reads were randomly selected from each sample, with every read carrying a distinct molecular identifier. Instead of being binned into consensus sequences, reads that shared molecular identifiers were thrown out. CDR3 identification, clonotype clustering and error correction used MiTCR with a Q25 quality threshold and the strictest error-elimination algorithm. Lower-bound total TCR beta diversity was estimated with a nonparametric unseen species model using Euler transformation. The raw public data were reprocessed by TCRdb itself: fastp quality trimming at Q25, MiXCR clonotype calling, in-frame beta chains only. Every distinct CDR3 protein forms one entry, paired with its most common genes and DNA. The V and J calls, along with clone size, are taken from TCRdb and not from the paper's own processing. In this sample the table shows 1.5 million to 2 million distinct CDR3 sequences, about 32% of which occur a single time. Clones ranked in the top ten supply around 10% of the sample.

As encoded in the germline V gene (reference sequence), CDR1 is LGHDT while CDR2 is YNNKEL. Measured from the cysteine to the phenylalanine, the CDR3 is 16 residues long. Kept here is only the CDR3 DNA, which spans 48 bases and is read in frame from base 1. Donors were 39 systemically healthy Caucasian individuals from Russia aged about 6 to 100 years. Ten milliliters of peripheral blood were drawn from each donor into EDTA-treated Vacutainer tubes. PBMCs were isolated by Ficoll-Paque density-gradient centrifugation, with at least 6 million obtained per sample. Total RNA was extracted from PBMCs with Trizol reagent, with at least 5.5 micrograms obtained per sample. For every donor, an aliquot of PBMCs went through flow cytometry to measure the percentages of naive CD45RAhigh/CD27high T cells.

Material for sequencing was blood. This TCR was recovered from a woman in her thirties in good health. Here the chain combines TRBV3-1 and TRBJ2-7, with a tentative D gene TRBD2 over 5 matching bases. Judging by the DNA end, TRBJ2-5 fits better; the J call may be wrong. CDR3 region: CASSQDLAGEPETQYF. DNA sequence: TGTGCCAGCAGCCAAGATCTCGCCGGGGAGCCAGAGACCCAGTACTTC.